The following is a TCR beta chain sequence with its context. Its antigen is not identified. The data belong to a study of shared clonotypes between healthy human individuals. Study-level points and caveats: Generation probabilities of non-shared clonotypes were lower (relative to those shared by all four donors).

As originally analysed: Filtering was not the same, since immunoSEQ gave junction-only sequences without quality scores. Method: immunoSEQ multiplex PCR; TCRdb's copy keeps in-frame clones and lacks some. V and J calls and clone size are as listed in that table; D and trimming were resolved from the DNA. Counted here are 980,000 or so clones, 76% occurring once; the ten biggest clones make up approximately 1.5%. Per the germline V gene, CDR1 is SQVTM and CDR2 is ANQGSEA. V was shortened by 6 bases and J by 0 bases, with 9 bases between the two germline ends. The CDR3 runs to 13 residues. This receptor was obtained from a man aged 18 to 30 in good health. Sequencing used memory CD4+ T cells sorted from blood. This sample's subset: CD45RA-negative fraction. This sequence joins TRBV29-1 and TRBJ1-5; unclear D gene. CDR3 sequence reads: CSVGADSNQPQHF. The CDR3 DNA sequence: TGCAGCGTGGGCGCGGATAGCAATCAGCCCCAGCATTTT.